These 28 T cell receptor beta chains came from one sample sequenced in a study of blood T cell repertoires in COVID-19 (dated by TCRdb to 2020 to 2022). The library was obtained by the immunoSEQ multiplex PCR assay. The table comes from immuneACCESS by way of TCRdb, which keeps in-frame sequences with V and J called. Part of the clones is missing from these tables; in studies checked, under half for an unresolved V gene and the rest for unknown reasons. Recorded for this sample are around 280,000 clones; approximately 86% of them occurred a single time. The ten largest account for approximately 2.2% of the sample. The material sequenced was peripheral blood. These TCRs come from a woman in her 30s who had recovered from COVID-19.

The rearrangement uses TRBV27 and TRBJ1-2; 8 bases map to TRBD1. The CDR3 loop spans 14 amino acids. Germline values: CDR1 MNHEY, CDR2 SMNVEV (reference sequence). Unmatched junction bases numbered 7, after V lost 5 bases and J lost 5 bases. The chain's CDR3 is CASSRSGGWYGYTF. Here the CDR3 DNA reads TGTGCCAGCAGTAGGTCAGGGGGCTGGTATGGCTACACCTTC.

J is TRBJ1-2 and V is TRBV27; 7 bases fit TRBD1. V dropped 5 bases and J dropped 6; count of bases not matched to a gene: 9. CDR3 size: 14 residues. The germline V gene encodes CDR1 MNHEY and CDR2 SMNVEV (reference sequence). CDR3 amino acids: CASSAQGSQDGYTF. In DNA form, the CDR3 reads TGTGCCAGCAGTGCACAGGGGAGCCAGGATGGCTACACCTTC.

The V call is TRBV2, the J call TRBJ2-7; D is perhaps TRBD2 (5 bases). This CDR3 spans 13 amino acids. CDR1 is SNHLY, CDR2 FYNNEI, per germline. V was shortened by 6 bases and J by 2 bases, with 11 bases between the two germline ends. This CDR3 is CASSPDYTYEQYF. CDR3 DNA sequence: TGTGCCAGCAGCCCAGACTATACCTACGAGCAGTACTTC.

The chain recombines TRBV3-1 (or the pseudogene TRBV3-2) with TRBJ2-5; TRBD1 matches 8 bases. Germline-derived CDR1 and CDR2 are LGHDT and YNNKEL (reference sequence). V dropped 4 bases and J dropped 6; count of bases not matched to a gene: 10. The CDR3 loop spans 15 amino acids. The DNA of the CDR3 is TGTGCCAGCAGCCTAACCGGACAGGGAAGTAAGACCCAGTACTTC. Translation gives CASSLTGQGSKTQYF.

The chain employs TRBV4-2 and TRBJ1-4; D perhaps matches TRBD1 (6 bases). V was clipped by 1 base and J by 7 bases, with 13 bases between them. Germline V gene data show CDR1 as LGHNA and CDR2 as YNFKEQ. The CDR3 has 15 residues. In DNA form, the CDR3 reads TGTGCCAGCAGCCAAGTAGGGGGGGATCGTGAAAAACTGTTTTTT. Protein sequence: CASSQVGGDREKLFF.

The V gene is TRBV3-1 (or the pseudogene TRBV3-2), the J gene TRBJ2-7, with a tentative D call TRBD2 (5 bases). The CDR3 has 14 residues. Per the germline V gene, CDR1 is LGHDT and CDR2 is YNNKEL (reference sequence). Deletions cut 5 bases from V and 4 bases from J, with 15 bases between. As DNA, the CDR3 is TGTGCCAGCAGCTATGCCTTCGGGGAGTACGAGCAGTACTTC. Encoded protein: CASSYAFGEYEQYF.

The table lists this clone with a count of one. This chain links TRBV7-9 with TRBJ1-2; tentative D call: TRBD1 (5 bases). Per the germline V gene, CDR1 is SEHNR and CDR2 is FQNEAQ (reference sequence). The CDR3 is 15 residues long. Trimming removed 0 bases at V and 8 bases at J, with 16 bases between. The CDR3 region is CASSLANPDSSGYTF. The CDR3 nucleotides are TGTGCCAGCAGCTTAGCCAACCCCGACAGTAGCGGCTACACCTTC.

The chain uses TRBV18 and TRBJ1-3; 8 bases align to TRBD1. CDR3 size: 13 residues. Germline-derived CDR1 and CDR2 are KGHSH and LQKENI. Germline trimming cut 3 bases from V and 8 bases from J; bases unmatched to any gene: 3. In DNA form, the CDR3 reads TGTGCCAGCTCACCGACAGGGGAAGACACCATATATTTT. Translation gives CASSPTGEDTIYF.

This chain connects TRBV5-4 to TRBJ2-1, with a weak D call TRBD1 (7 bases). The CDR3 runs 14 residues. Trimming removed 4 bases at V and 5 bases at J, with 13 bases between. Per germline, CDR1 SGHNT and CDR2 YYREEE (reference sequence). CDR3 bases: TGTGCCAGCAGCCGAGGAGGGGGCAACAATGAGCAGTTCTTC. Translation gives CASSRGGGNNEQFF.

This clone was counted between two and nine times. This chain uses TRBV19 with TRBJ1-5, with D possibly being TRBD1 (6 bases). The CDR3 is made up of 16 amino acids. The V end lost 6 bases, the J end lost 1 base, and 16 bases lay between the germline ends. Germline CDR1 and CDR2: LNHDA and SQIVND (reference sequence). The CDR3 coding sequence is TGTGCCAGTAGCGTATTAACAGGGAAAAGCAATCAGCCCCAGCATTTT. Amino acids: CASSVLTGKSNQPQHF. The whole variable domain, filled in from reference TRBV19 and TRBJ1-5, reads DGGITQSPKYLFRKEGQNVTLSCEQNLNHDAMYWYRQDPGQGLRLIYYSQIVNDFQKGDIAEGYSVSREKKESFPLTVTSAQKNPTAFYLCASSVLTGKSNQPQHFGDGTRLSIL.

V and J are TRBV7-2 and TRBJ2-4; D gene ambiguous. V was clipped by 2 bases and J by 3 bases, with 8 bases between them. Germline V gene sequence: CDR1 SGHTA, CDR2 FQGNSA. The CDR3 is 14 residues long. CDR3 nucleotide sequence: TGTGCCAGCAGCTTAACAGAAGGCAAAAACATTCAGTACTTC. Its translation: CASSLTEGKNIQYF. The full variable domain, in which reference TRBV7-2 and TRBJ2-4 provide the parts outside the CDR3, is GAGVSQSPSNKVTEKGKDVELRCDPISGHTALYWYRQSLGQGLEFLIYFQGNSAPDKSGLPSDRFSAERTGGSVSTLTIQRTQQEDSAVYLCASSLTEGKNIQYFGAGTRLSVL.

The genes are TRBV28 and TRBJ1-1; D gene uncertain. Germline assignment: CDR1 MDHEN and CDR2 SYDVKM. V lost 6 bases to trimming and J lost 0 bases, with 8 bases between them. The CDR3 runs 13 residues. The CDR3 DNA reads TGTGCCAGCAGGGTCAGTCTGAACACTGAAGCTTTCTTT. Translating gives CASRVSLNTEAFF.

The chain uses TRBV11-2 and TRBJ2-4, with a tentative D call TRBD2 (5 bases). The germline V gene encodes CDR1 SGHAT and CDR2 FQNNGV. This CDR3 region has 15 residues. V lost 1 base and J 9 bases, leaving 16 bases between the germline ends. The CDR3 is CASSLVRGMFAIQYF. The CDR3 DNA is TGTGCCAGCAGCTTAGTCCGGGGTATGTTTGCCATTCAGTACTTC.

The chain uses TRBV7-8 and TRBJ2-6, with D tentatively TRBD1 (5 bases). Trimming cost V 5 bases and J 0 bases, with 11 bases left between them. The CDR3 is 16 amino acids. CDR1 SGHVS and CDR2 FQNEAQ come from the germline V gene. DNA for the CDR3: TGTGCCAGCAGCCTCAGGGTTAGCTCTGGGGCCAACGTCCTGACTTTC. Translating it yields CASSLRVSSGANVLTF.

CDR3 loop: CASSDPWLAERNEQFF. CDR3 bases: TGTGCCAGCAGCGACCCATGGCTAGCGGAGAGAAATGAGCAGTTCTTC. The V gene is TRBV21-1, the J gene TRBJ2-1; the table's D gene call, TRBD2, was not cross checked with the DNA. TRBV21-1 is a known pseudogene. The CDR3 loop spans 16 amino acids.

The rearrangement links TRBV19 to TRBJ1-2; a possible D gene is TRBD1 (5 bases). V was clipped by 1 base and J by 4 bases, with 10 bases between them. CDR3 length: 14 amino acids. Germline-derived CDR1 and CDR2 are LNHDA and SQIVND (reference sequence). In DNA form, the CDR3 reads TGTGCCAGTAGTATAGGGGGGGGTTCCTATGGCTACACCTTC. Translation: CASSIGGGSYGYTF.

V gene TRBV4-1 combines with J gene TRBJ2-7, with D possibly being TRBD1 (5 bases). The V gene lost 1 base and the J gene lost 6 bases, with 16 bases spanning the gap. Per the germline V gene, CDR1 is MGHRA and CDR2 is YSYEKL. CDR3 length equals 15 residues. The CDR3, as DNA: TGCGCCAGCAGCCAAGCGGGTGGTCATAGGGGCGAGCAGTACTTC. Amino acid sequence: CASSQAGGHRGEQYF.

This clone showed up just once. CDR3 in amino acids: CASSPRTGTNSPLHF. Written as DNA, the CDR3 is TGTGCCAGCAGCCCTCGGACAGGGACGAATTCACCCCTCCACTTT. The chain has TRBV27 and TRBJ1-6; 8 bases map to TRBD1. CDR3 size: 15 residues. V gave up 6 bases and J gave up 7 bases; unmatched junction bases: 8. Germline lookup yields CDR1 MNHEY and CDR2 SMNVEV (reference sequence).

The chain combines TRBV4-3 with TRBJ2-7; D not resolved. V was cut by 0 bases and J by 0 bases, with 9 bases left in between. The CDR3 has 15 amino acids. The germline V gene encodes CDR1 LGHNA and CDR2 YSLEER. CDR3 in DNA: TGCGCCAGCAGCCAAGATAGAAGGAGCTCCTACGAGCAGTACTTC. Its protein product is CASSQDRRSSYEQYF.

CDR3 bases: TGTGCCAGCAGCTTATTATGGACAGGGGGTTGGGATGAGCAGTTCTTC. Translating gives CASSLLWTGGWDEQFF. J is TRBJ2-1 and V is TRBV7-2, with 10 bases aligning to TRBD1. The germline CDR1 and CDR2 sequences are SGHTA and FQGNSA. The CDR3 spans 16 residues. V dropped 2 bases and J dropped 8; count of bases not matched to a gene: 9.

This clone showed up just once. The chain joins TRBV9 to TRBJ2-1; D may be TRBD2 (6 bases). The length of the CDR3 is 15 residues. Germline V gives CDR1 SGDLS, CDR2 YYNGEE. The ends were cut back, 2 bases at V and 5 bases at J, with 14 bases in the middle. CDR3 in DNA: TGTGCCAGCAGCGTCGGCGGGAATTTTAACAATGAGCAGTTCTTC. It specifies CASSVGGNFNNEQFF.

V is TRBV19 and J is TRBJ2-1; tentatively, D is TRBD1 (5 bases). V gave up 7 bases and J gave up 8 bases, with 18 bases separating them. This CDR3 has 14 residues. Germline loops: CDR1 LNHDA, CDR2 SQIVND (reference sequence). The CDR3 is CASKGLLGYHEQFF. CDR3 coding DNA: TGTGCCAGTAAGGGGTTGTTGGGTTACCATGAGCAGTTCTTC. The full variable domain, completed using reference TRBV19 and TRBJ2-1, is DGGITQSPKYLFRKEGQNVTLSCEQNLNHDAMYWYRQDPGQGLRLIYYSQIVNDFQKGDIAEGYSVSREKKESFPLTVTSAQKNPTAFYLCASKGLLGYHEQFFGPGTRLTVL.

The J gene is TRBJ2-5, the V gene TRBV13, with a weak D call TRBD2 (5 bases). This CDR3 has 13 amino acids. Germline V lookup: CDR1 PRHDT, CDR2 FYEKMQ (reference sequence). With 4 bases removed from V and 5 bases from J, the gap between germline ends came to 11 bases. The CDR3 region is CASSSDGLETQYF. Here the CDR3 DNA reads TGTGCCAGCAGCTCCGACGGACTCGAGACCCAGTACTTC.

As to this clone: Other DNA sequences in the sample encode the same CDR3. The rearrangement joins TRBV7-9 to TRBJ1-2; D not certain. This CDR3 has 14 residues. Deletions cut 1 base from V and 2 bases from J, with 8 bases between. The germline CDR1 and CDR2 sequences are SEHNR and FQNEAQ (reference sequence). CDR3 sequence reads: CASSLGGGNYGYTF. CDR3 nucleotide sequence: TGTGCCAGCAGCTTAGGAGGCGGGAACTATGGCTACACCTTC.

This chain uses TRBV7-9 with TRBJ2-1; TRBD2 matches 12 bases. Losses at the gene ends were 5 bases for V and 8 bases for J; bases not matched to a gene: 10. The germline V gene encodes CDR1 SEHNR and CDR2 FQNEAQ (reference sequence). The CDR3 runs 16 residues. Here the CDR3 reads CASSTRLAGDEHEQFF. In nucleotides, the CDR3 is TGTGCCAGCAGCACCCGACTAGCGGGAGACGAACATGAGCAGTTCTTC.

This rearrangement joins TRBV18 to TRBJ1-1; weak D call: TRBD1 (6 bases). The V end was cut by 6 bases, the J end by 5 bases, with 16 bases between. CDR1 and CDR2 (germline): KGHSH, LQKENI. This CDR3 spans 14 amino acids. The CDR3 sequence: CASSRGQSGTEAFF. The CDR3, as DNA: TGTGCCAGCTCCCGAGGACAGAGTGGGACTGAAGCTTTCTTT.

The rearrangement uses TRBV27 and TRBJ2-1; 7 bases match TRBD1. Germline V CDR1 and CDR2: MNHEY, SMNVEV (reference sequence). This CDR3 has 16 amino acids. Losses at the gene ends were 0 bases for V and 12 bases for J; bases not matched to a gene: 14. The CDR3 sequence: CASSLSQTGLADPQFF. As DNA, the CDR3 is TGTGCCAGCAGTTTATCGCAGACAGGGTTGGCGGATCCGCAGTTCTTC.

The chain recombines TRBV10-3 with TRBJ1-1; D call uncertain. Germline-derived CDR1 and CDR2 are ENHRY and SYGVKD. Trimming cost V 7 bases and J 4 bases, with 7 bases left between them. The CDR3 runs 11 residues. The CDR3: CAINEGTEAFF. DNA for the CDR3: TGTGCCATCAACGAGGGCACTGAAGCTTTCTTT.